This T cell receptor (beta chain) was identified during a study of blood T cell repertoires in COVID-19. Using immunoSEQ multiplex PCR, the repertoire was profiled, and TCRdb retains in-frame clones only, with some absent. The repertoire has fewer than 600,000 clones, roughly nine tenths of them found once; the top ten carry roughly 1%. While infection was still active, Seattle patients were enrolled and then followed longitudinally. This CDR3 contains 13 residues. Germline assignment: CDR1 LNHNV and CDR2 YYDKDF (reference sequence). The trim removed 3 bases at V and 13 bases at J, leaving 9 bases unmatched.

This sequence originates from a man aged 18 to 30 with COVID-19, enrolled during active disease. Sequences were obtained from peripheral blood. The chain combines TRBV15 with TRBJ1-5; 7 nucleotides agree with TRBD1. CDR3 bases: TGTGCCACCAGCAGGGGGTTCGGACAGGAACAGCATTTT. Residues: CATSRGFGQEQHF. The full variable domain, rest sourced from reference TRBV15 and TRBJ1-5, is DAMVIQNPRYQVTQFGKPVTLSCSQTLNHNVMYWYQQKSSQAPKLLFHYYDKDFNNEADTPDNFQSRRPNTSFCFLDIRSPGLGDTAMYLCATSRGFGQEQHFGDGTRLSIL.